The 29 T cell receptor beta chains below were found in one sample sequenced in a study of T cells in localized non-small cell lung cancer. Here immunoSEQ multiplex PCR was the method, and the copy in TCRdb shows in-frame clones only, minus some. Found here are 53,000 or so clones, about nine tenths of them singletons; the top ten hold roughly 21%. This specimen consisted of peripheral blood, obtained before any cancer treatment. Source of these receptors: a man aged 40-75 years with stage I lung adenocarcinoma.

CDR3 loop: CASSDSSGFEKLFF. The DNA of the CDR3 is TGTGCCAGCAGTGACTCGTCAGGGTTTGAAAAACTGTTTTTT. This chain joins TRBV6-4 and TRBJ1-4, with D possibly being TRBD1 (5 bases). Trimming took off 0 bases at V and 7 bases at J, with 9 bases between the two ends. The CDR3 runs to 14 residues. Germline CDR1 is MRHNA and CDR2 is SNTAGT.

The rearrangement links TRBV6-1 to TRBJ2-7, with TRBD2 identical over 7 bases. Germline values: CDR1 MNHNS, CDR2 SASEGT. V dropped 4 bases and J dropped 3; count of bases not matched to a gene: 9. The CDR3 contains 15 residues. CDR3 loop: CASSGPGTTYYEQYF. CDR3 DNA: TGTGCCAGCAGTGGCCCCGGGACTACTTACTACGAGCAGTACTTC.

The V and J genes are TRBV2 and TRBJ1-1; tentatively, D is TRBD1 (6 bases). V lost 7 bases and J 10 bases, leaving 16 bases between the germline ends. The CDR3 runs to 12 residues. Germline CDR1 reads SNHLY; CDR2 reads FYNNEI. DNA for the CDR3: TGTGCCAGCACCGGGGGGACCAGGGGAGCTTTCTTT. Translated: CASTGGTRGAFF.

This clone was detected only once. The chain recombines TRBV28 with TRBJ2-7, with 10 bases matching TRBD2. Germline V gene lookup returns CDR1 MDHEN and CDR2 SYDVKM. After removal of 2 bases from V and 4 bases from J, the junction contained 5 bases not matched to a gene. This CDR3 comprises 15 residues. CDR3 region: CASSLLAGDRYEQYF. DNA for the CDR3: TGTGCCAGCAGTTTACTAGCGGGAGATAGGTACGAGCAGTACTTC.

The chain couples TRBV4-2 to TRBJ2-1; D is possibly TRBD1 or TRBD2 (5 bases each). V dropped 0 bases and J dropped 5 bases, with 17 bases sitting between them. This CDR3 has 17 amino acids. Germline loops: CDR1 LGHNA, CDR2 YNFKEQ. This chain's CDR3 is CASSQDVNRLANNEQFF. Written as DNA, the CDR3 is TGTGCCAGCAGCCAAGATGTTAACAGGCTAGCTAACAATGAGCAGTTCTTC.

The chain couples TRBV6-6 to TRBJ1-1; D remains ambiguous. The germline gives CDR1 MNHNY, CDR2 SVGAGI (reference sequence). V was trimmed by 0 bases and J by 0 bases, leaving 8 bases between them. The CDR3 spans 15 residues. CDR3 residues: CASSYSTGLNTEAFF. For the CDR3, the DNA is TGTGCCAGCAGTTACTCGACGGGGTTGAACACTGAAGCTTTCTTT.

The CDR3 spells CASSEWGNQETQYF. The CDR3 bases are TGTGCCAGCAGTGAGTGGGGTAACCAAGAGACCCAGTACTTC. This chain joins TRBV2 and TRBJ2-5; D not certain. Trimming shortened V by 3 bases and J by 0 bases, and 8 bases separated the two germline ends. The germline CDR1 and CDR2 sequences are SNHLY and FYNNEI. The CDR3 has 14 amino acids.

The CDR3 sequence: CASSLEGDLYNEQFF. As DNA, the CDR3 is TGCGCCAGCAGCTTGGAGGGCGATCTATACAATGAGCAGTTCTTC. The chain links TRBV5-1 to TRBJ2-1; no reliable D call. The CDR3 has 15 residues. V lost 0 bases to trimming and J lost 4 bases, with 11 bases between them. CDR1 and CDR2 from the germline V gene are SGHRS and YFSETQ.

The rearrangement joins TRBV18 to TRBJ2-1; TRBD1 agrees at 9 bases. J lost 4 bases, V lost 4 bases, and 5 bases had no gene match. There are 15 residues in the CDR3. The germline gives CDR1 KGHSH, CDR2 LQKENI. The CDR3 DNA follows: TGTGCCAGCTCACTGGACAGGGGAGCGTACAATGAGCAGTTCTTC. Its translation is CASSLDRGAYNEQFF.

The CDR3 bases are TGTGCCAGCAGTGAATGTAGGGACAGCTCGTGTCCTGAAGCTTTCTTT. Its protein product is CASSECRDSSCPEAFF. The chain uses TRBV25-1 and TRBJ1-1; 7 bases align to TRBD1. Trimming took 1 base from V and 6 from J; bases not matched to a gene: 11. Germline CDR1 is MGHDK and CDR2 is SYGVNS. This CDR3 region has 16 residues.

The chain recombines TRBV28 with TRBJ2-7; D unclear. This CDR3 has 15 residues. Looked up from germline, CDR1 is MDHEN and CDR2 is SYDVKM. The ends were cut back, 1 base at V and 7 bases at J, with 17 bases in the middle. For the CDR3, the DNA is TGTGCCAGCAGTTTATCCGGAGCCGCGTCATGGGAGCAGTACTTC. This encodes CASSLSGAASWEQYF.

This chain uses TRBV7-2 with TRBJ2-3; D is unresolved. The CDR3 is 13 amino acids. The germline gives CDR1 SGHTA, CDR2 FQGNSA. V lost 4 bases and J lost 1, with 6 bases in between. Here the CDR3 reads CASSSRGTDTQYF. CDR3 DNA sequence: TGTGCCAGCAGCTCCCGGGGCACAGATACGCAGTATTTT.

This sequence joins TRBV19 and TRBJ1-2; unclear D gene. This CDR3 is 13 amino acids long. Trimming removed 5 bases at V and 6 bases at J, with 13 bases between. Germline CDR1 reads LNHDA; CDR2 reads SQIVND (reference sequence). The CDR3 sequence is CASSFGLRNGYTF. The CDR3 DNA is TGTGCCAGTAGTTTCGGGCTCCGGAATGGCTACACCTTC.

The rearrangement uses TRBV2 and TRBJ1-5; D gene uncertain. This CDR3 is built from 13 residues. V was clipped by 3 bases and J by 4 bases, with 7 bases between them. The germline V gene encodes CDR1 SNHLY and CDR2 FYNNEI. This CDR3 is CASSELSNQPQHF. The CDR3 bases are TGTGCCAGCAGTGAGTTGAGTAATCAGCCCCAGCATTTT.

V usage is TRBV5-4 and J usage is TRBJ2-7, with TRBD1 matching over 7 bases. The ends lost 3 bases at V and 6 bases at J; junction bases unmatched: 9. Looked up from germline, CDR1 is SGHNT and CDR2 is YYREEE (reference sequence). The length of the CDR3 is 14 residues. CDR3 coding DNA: TGTGCCAGCAGCTCATGGACAGGTGGCGGCGAGCAGTACTTC. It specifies CASSSWTGGGEQYF.

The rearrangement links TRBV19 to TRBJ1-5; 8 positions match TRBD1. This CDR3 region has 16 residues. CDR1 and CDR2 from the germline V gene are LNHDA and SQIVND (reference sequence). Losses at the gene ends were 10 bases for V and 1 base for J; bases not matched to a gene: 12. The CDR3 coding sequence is TGTGCCACCGGGGGGGACAGGAAGGGGAGCAATCAGCCCCAGCATTTT. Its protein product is CATGGDRKGSNQPQHF. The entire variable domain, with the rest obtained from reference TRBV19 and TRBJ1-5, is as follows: DGGITQSPKYLFRKEGQNVTLSCEQNLNHDAMYWYRQDPGQGLRLIYYSQIVNDFQKGDIAEGYSVSREKKESFPLTVTSAQKNPTAFYLCATGGDRKGSNQPQHFGDGTRLSIL.

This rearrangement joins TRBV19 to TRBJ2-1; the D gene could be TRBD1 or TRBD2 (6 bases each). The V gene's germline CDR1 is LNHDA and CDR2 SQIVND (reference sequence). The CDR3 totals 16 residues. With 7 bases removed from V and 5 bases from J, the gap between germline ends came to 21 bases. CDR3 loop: CASKGGPLVPNNEQFF. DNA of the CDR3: TGTGCCAGTAAAGGGGGGCCTCTAGTTCCGAACAATGAGCAGTTCTTC.

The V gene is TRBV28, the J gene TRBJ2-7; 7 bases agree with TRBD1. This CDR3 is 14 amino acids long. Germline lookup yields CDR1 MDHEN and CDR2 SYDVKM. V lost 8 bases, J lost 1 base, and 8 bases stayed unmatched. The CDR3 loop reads CASGGQERSYEQYF. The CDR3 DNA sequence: TGTGCCAGCGGTGGACAGGAACGATCCTACGAGCAGTACTTC.

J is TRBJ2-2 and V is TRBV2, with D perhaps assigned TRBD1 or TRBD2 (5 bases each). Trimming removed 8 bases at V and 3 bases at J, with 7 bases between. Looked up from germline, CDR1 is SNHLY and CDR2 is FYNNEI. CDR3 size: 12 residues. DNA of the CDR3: TGTGCCAGCGGGACGGACACCGGGGAGCTGTTTTTT. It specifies CASGTDTGELFF.

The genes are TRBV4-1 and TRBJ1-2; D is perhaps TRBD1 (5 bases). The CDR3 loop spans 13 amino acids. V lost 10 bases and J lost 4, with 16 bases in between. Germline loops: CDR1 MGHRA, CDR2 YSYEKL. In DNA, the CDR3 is TGCGCCACGTCCGGGGCAACGGTCTATGGCTACACCTTC. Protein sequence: CATSGATVYGYTF.

The chain's CDR3 is CASSLGTPKAYEQYF. The CDR3 DNA reads TGTGCCAGCAGCCTTGGGACACCCAAAGCCTACGAGCAGTACTTC. V usage is TRBV9 and J usage is TRBJ2-7, with D perhaps matching TRBD1 (6 bases). The germline CDR1 and CDR2 sequences are SGDLS and YYNGEE. Trimming shortened V by 4 bases and J by 2 bases, and 16 bases separated the two germline ends. The CDR3 totals 15 residues.

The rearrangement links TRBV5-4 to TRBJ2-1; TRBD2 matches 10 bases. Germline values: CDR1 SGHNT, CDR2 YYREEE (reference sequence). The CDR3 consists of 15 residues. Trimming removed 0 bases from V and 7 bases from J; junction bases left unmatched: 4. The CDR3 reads CASSLGLAGVNEQFF. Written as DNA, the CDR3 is TGTGCCAGCAGCTTGGGCCTAGCGGGAGTGAATGAGCAGTTCTTC.

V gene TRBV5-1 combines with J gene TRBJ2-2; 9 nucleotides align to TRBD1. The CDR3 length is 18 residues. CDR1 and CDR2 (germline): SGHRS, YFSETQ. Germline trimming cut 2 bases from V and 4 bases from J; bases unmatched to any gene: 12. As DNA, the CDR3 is TGCGCCAGCAGCTTCTTAACCCCGGGACAGGGTACCACCGGGGAGCTGTTTTTT. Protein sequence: CASSFLTPGQGTTGELFF.

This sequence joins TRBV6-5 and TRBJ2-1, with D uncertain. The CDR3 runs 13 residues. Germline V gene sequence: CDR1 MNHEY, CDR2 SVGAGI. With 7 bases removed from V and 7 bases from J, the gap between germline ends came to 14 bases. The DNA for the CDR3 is TGTGCCAGCACCCCCGGGCGGCTTAATGAGCAGTTCTTC. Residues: CASTPGRLNEQFF.

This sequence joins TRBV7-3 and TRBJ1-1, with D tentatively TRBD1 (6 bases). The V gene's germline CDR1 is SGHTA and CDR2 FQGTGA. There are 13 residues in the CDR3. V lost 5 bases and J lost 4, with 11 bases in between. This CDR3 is CASSPRGFTEAFF. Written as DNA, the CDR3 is TGTGCCAGCAGCCCAAGGGGGTTCACTGAAGCTTTCTTT.

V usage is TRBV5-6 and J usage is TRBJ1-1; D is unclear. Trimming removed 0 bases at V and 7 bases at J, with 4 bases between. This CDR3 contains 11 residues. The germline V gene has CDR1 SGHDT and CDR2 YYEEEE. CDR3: CASSLAGEAFF. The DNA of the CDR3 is TGTGCCAGCAGCTTGGCCGGTGAAGCTTTCTTT.

This chain's CDR3 is CASSLGPAERQETQYF. As DNA, the CDR3 is TGTGCCAGCAGCTTAGGGCCAGCGGAGAGACAAGAGACCCAGTACTTC. V and J are TRBV7-3 and TRBJ2-5; tentative D call: TRBD2 (5 bases). Germline V gene lookup returns CDR1 SGHTA and CDR2 FQGTGA. The V end lost 2 bases, the J end lost 2 bases, and 15 bases lay between the germline ends. CDR3 length: 16 amino acids.

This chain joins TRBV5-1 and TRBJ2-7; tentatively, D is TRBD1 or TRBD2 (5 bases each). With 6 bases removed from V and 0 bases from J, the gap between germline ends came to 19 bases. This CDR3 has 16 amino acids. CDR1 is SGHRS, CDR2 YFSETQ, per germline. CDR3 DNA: TGCGCCAGCAACAACCCCCCCGGGACGGCCTCCTACGAGCAGTACTTC. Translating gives CASNNPPGTASYEQYF.

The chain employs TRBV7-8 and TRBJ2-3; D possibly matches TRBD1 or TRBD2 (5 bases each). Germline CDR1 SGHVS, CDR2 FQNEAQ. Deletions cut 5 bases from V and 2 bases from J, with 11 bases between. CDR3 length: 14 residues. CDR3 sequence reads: CASSPGTHTDTQYF. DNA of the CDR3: TGTGCCAGCAGCCCCGGGACCCACACAGATACGCAGTATTTT.